Sequencing of this TCR beta chain was carried out in a study of lymphopenia after photon versus proton radiotherapy. Profiled with immunoSEQ multiplex PCR; TCRdb holds only in-frame clones, not every one. The sample lists 20,000 to 30,000 clones; roughly 80% were seen once. The sample holds a few counts of this clone. The CDR3 extends over 13 amino acids. The germline CDR1 and CDR2 sequences are SGHDT and YYEEEE. V shed 2 bases and J shed 3 bases, with 8 bases lying between them. The sequence was collected from a woman in her 70s with pancreatic cancer. The source material was peripheral blood, sampled from a patient treated with proton-based radiotherapy. J is TRBJ1-2 and V is TRBV5-6, with a tentative D call TRBD1 (6 bases). The CDR3 DNA is TGTGCCAGCAGCTTTACAGGGTACTATGGCTACACCTTC. Amino acid sequence: CASSFTGYYGYTF. Supplemented by reference TRBV5-6 and TRBJ1-2, the full variable domain reads DAGVTQSPTHLIKTRGQQVTLRCSPKSGHDTVSWYQQALGQGPQFIFQYYEEEERQRGNFPDRFSGHQFPNYSSELNVNALLLGDSALYLCASSFTGYYGYTFGSGTRLTVV.